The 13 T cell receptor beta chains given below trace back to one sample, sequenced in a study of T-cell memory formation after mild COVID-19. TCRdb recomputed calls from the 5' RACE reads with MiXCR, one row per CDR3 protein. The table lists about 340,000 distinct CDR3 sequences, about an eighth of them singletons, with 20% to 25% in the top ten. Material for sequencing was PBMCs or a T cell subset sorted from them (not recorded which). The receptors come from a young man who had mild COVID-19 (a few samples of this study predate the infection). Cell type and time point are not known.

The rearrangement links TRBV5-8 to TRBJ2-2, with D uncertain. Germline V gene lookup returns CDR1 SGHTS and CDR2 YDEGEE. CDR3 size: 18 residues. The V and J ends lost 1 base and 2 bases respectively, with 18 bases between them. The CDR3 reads CASSLFVGPKQNTGELFF. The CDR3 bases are TGTGCCAGCAGCTTGTTCGTGGGCCCGAAACAAAACACCGGGGAGCTGTTTTTT.

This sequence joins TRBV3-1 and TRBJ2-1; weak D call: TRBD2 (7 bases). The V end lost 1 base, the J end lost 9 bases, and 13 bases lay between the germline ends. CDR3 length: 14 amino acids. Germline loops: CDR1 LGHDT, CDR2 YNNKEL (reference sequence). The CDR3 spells CASSQGMAGAEQFF. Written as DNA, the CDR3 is TGTGCCAGCAGCCAAGGGATGGCGGGGGCTGAGCAGTTCTTC.

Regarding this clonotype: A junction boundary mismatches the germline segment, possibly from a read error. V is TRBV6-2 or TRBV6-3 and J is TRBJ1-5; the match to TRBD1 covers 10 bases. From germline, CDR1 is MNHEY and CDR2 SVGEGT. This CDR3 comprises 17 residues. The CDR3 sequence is CASSGDRGLFSNQPKHF. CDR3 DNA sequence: TGTGCCAGCAGTGGAGACAGGGGGCTCTTTAGCAATCAGCCCAAGCATTTT.

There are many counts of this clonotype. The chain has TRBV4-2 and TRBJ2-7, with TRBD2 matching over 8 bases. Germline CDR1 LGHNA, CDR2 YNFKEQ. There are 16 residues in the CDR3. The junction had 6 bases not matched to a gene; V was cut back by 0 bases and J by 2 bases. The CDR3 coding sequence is TGTGCCAGCAGCCAAGATGGGTCGCGGGGGGCCTACGAGCAGTACTTC. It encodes CASSQDGSRGAYEQYF.

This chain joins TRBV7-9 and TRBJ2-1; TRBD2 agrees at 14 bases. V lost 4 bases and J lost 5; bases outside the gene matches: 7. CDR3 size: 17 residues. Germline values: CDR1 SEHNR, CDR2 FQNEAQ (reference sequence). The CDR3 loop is CASSSRLAGGIDNEQFF. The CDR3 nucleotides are TGTGCCAGCAGCTCCAGACTAGCGGGGGGGATAGACAATGAGCAGTTCTTC.

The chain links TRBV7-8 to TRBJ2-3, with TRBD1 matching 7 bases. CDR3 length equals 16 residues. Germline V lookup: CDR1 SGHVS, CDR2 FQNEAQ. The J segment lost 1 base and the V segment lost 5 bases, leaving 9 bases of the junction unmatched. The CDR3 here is CASSKLTGVGTDTQYF. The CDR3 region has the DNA TGTGCCAGCAGCAAACTCACAGGGGTGGGCACAGATACGCAGTATTTT.

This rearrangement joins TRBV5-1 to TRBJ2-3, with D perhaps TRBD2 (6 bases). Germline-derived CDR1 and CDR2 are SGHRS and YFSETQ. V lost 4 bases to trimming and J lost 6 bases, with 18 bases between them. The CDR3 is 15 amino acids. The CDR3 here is CASSPGGAPRDTQYF. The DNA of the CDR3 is TGCGCCAGCAGCCCCGGCGGGGCTCCTCGGGATACGCAGTATTTT. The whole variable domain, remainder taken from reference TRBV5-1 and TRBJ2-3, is KAGVTQTPRYLIKTRGQQVTLSCSPISGHRSVSWYQQTPGQGLQFLFEYFSETQRNKGNFPGRFSGRQFSNSRSEMNVSTLELGDSALYLCASSPGGAPRDTQYFGPGTRLTVL.

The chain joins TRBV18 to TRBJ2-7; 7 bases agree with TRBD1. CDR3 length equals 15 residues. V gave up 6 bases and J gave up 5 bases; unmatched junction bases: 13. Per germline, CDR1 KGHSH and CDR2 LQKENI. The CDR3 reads CASSLAGDSYNEQYF. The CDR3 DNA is TGTGCCAGCTCCCTCGCTGGGGACAGTTATAACGAGCAGTACTTC.

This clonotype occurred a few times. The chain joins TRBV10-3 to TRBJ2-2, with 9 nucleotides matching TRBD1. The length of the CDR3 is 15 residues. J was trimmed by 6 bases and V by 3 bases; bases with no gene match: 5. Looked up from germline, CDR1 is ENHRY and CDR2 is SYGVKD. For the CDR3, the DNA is TGTGCCATCAGTGAAGGGGACAGGGAATCCGGGGAGCTGTTTTTT. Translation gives CAISEGDRESGELFF.

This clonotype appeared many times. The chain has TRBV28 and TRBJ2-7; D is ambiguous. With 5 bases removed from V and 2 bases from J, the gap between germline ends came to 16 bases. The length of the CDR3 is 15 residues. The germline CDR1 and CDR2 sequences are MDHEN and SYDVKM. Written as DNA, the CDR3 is TGTGCCAGCAGTCCCCCCGGATGGATGACCTACGAGCAGTACGTC. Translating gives CASSPPGWMTYEQYV.

Here the CDR3 DNA reads TGTGCCAGCAGGCCGGGAGGTAAGACTGAAGCTTTCTTT. This codes for CASRPGGKTEAFF. The chain couples TRBV6-1 to TRBJ1-1; no clear D. In germline, CDR1 is MNHNS, CDR2 SASEGT. There are 13 residues in the CDR3. The V and J ends lost 6 bases and 5 bases respectively, with 13 bases between them.

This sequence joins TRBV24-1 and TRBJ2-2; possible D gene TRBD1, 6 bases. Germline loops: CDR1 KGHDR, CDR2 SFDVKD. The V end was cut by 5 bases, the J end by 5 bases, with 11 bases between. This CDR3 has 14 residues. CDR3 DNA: TGTGCCACCAGTGGAAGGCAGGGGACCGGGGAGCTGTTTTTT. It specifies CATSGRQGTGELFF.

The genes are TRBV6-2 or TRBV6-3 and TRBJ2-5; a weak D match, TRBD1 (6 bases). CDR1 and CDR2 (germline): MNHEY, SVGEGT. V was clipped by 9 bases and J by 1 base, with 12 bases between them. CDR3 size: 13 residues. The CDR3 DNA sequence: TGTGCCAGTACCAACAGGGCCCAAGAGACCCAGTACTTC. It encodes CASTNRAQETQYF.